This entry describes one T cell receptor beta chain. Its antigen is as yet unknown. The entry originates in a study of cytomegalovirus exposure and HLA in healthy donors. In germline, CDR1 is SEHNR, CDR2 FQNEAQ (reference sequence). Trimming cost V 5 bases and J 7 bases, with 17 bases left between them. The CDR3 consists of 14 residues. The study ran its PCR with 60 Vbeta and 13 Jbeta primers. Assay: immunoSEQ multiplex PCR; the TCRdb copy retains only in-frame clones and omits some. The repertoire includes about 150,000 clones, roughly 85% of them detected once, and 2.3% sits in the top ten. Study-wide results and limits: Rarity characterized most TCR sequences, yet some public TCRs appeared in many donors.

This sequence originates from a young woman in good health and CMV-seronegative. The sample comprised PBMCs. The rearrangement uses TRBV7-9 and TRBJ1-2; D remains ambiguous. This CDR3 reads CASSPGVITSGYTF. DNA of the CDR3: TGTGCCAGCAGCCCCGGGGTAATCACCTCTGGCTACACCTTC.